The 32 T cell receptor beta chains given below trace back to one sample, sequenced in a study of cytomegalovirus exposure and HLA in healthy donors. This PCR relied on a set of 60 Vbeta primers and 13 Jbeta primers. Produced via immunoSEQ multiplex PCR; TCRdb's table is partial and in-frame only. The sample contains approximately 120,000 clones, 65% to 80% of which appear only once. The source material was PBMCs. Every receptor here comes from a man in his forties in good health and CMV-seropositive.

The rearrangement joins TRBV5-1 to TRBJ2-7; 7 positions match TRBD1. The germline CDR1 and CDR2 sequences are SGHRS and YFSETQ. Trimming at V came to 1 base and at J to 5 bases, leaving 3 bases not matched to a gene. The CDR3 spans 13 residues. This chain's CDR3 is CASSLTGVHEQYF. The CDR3 nucleotides are TGCGCCAGCAGCTTGACAGGGGTCCACGAGCAGTACTTC. Variable domain in full (rest from reference TRBV5-1 and TRBJ2-7): KAGVTQTPRYLIKTRGQQVTLSCSPISGHRSVSWYQQTPGQGLQFLFEYFSETQRNKGNFPGRFSGRQFSNSRSEMNVSTLELGDSALYLCASSLTGVHEQYFGPGTRLTVT.

The CDR3 here is CAWSAGTGIGQPQHF. The CDR3, as DNA: TGTGCCTGGAGTGCAGGGACAGGCATCGGCCAGCCCCAGCATTTT. J is TRBJ1-5 and V is TRBV30, with TRBD1 identical over 8 bases. CDR3 length: 15 residues. With V trimmed by 1 base and J by 7 bases, 9 bases remained unmatched. CDR1 GTSNPN and CDR2 SVGIG come from the germline V gene (reference sequence). The whole variable domain, remainder taken from reference TRBV30 and TRBJ1-5, is SQTIHQWPATLVQPVGSPLSLECTVEGTSNPNLYWYRQAAGRGLQLLFYSVGIGQISSEVPQNLSASRPQDRQFILSSKKLLLSDSGFYLCAWSAGTGIGQPQHFGDGTRLSIL.

V usage is TRBV7-2 and J usage is TRBJ2-4; tentatively, D is TRBD2 (6 bases). Deletions cut 3 bases from V and 3 bases from J, with 9 bases between. CDR1 is SGHTA, CDR2 FQGNSA, per germline. The CDR3 spans 14 residues. In DNA form, the CDR3 reads TGTGCCAGCAGCTTGGGCGGGGACAAAAACATTCAGTACTTC. Translated, it gives CASSLGGDKNIQYF.

This clone appeared a few times. The V call is TRBV27, the J call TRBJ2-5; maybe TRBD2 (6 bases). Between the trimmed V and J ends, which lost 1 base and 5 bases, there was a span of 11 bases. The germline V gene encodes CDR1 MNHEY and CDR2 SMNVEV (reference sequence). The CDR3 covers 14 residues. The CDR3 loop reads CASSLFRGWETQYF. In DNA, the CDR3 is TGTGCCAGCAGTTTATTCCGGGGGTGGGAGACCCAGTACTTC.

This clone was found once. The chain carries TRBV6-1 and TRBJ1-1; D not certain. Germline CDR1 and CDR2: MNHNS and SASEGT. V was cut by 6 bases and J by 0 bases, with 8 bases left in between. This CDR3 spans 13 amino acids. CDR3 in DNA: TGTGCCAGCAGCGATCAGTTGAACACTGAAGCTTTCTTT. This gives the protein CASSDQLNTEAFF.

This chain uses TRBV27 with TRBJ1-1; weak D call: TRBD1 (6 bases). The germline V gene encodes CDR1 MNHEY and CDR2 SMNVEV (reference sequence). The CDR3 covers 14 residues. V was cut by 3 bases and J by 0 bases, with 8 bases left in between. The DNA for the CDR3 is TGTGCCAGCAGTTTGGACAGATTGAACACTGAAGCTTTCTTT. This encodes CASSLDRLNTEAFF.

This rearrangement joins TRBV23-1 to TRBJ2-1, with a tentative D call TRBD2 (6 bases). TRBV23-1 is assigned to the ORF class and has an uncertain function. The CDR3 covers 14 residues. Trimming removed 9 bases at V and 1 base at J, with 13 bases between. The CDR3, as DNA: TGCGCCAGACTGGAACGGGGGTCCTACAATGAGCAGTTCTTC. This translates into CARLERGSYNEQFF.

This rearrangement joins TRBV5-6 to TRBJ2-5; 12 bases fit TRBD2. With 5 bases clipped from V and 3 bases from J, the junction kept 8 bases outside the gene matches. The CDR3 spans 16 residues. Germline loops: CDR1 SGHDT, CDR2 YYEEEE. Written as DNA, the CDR3 is TGTGCCAGCAGGCGACTAGCGGGGGTAACTAAAGAGACCCAGTACTTC. Translation: CASRRLAGVTKETQYF.

This chain joins TRBV10-3 and TRBJ1-5, with 8 bases matching TRBD1. V dropped 4 bases and J dropped 3; count of bases not matched to a gene: 2. The CDR3 covers 14 residues. Germline V gives CDR1 ENHRY, CDR2 SYGVKD. CDR3 sequence (DNA): TGTGCCATCAGTGGGACAGGGCCCAATCAGCCCCAGCATTTT. This gives the protein CAISGTGPNQPQHF.

This clone showed up just once. The V gene is TRBV28, the J gene TRBJ2-7; 7 nucleotides align to TRBD2. In germline, CDR1 is MDHEN, CDR2 SYDVKM. The trim removed 3 bases at V and 2 bases at J, leaving 19 bases unmatched. There are 19 residues in the CDR3. CDR3 nucleotides: TGTGCCAGCAGTTTCTATAAGGGGTTATCATCTGGACTAGCCTACGAGCAGTACTTC. This sequence encodes CASSFYKGLSSGLAYEQYF.

This clone was seen once. This chain joins TRBV6-6 and TRBJ2-3, with 10 bases lining up with TRBD2. Germline-derived CDR1 and CDR2 are MNHNY and SVGAGI (reference sequence). With 5 bases clipped from V and 5 bases from J, the junction kept 7 bases outside the gene matches. The CDR3 runs 15 residues. The CDR3 region is CASSTSGGAGDTQYF. The CDR3, as DNA: TGTGCCAGCAGTACCAGCGGGGGGGCGGGAGATACGCAGTATTTT.

The chain carries TRBV30 and TRBJ2-1; 9 nucleotides agree with TRBD2. V trimming: 2 bases; J trimming: 6 bases; junction bases outside the gene matches: 5. The CDR3 contains 14 residues. The germline gives CDR1 GTSNPN, CDR2 SVGIG (reference sequence). In DNA, the CDR3 is TGTGCCTGGAGTAGCGGGGGGACCGCCAATGAGCAGTTCTTC. Translated, it gives CAWSSGGTANEQFF. The whole variable domain, filled in from reference TRBV30 and TRBJ2-1, reads SQTIHQWPATLVQPVGSPLSLECTVEGTSNPNLYWYRQAAGRGLQLLFYSVGIGQISSEVPQNLSASRPQDRQFILSSKKLLLSDSGFYLCAWSSGGTANEQFFGPGTRLTVL.

The J gene is TRBJ2-7, the V gene TRBV5-1, with 7 bases that match TRBD2. This CDR3 contains 15 residues. Germline lookup yields CDR1 SGHRS and CDR2 YFSETQ. With 0 bases clipped from V and 0 bases from J, the junction kept 3 bases outside the gene matches. CDR3 sequence: CASSLGAGNSYEQYF. The CDR3 region has the DNA TGCGCCAGCAGCTTGGGAGCGGGGAACTCCTACGAGCAGTACTTC. The complete variable domain, with remaining parts taken from reference TRBV5-1 and TRBJ2-7, reads KAGVTQTPRYLIKTRGQQVTLSCSPISGHRSVSWYQQTPGQGLQFLFEYFSETQRNKGNFPGRFSGRQFSNSRSEMNVSTLELGDSALYLCASSLGAGNSYEQYFGPGTRLTVT.

The rearrangement joins TRBV4-3 to TRBJ1-2; 8 bases fit TRBD1. The CDR3 contains 14 residues. The germline gives CDR1 LGHNA, CDR2 YSLEER. V dropped 4 bases and J dropped 4; count of bases not matched to a gene: 5. The chain's CDR3 is CASSLGTGSYGYTF. DNA of the CDR3: TGCGCCAGCAGCCTGGGGACAGGCTCCTATGGCTACACCTTC.

The J gene is TRBJ1-5, the V gene TRBV2, with 7 nucleotides matching TRBD1. Germline trimming cut 1 base from V and 1 base from J; bases unmatched to any gene: 1. This CDR3 is built from 15 residues. CDR1 is SNHLY, CDR2 FYNNEI, per germline. This CDR3 reads CASSEGGQSNQPQHF. The CDR3 DNA reads TGTGCCAGCAGTGAAGGGGGACAGAGCAATCAGCCCCAGCATTTT.

V usage is TRBV11-2 and J usage is TRBJ2-2; 8 bases fit TRBD2. The V gene end was trimmed by 1 base and the J gene end by 8 bases; junction bases not matched to a gene: 6. The CDR3 extends over 15 amino acids. CDR1 SGHAT and CDR2 FQNNGV come from the germline V gene. The chain's CDR3 is CASSLASGGLGELFF. In DNA form, the CDR3 reads TGTGCCAGCAGCTTAGCGAGCGGGGGCTTAGGGGAGCTGTTTTTT.

In this sample, this clone turned up once. The chain carries TRBV5-1 and TRBJ2-6, with D maybe TRBD1 (6 bases). Trimming took 0 bases from V and 4 from J, leaving 17 bases between them. In germline, CDR1 is SGHRS, CDR2 YFSETQ. The CDR3 covers 18 residues. Here the CDR3 reads CASSLVVTGGSGANVLTF. CDR3 sequence (DNA): TGCGCCAGCAGCTTGGTAGTGACAGGAGGTTCGGGGGCCAACGTCCTGACTTTC.

This clone was counted a single time. The chain employs TRBV9 and TRBJ2-7; D remains unclear. The germline V and J ends were trimmed by 4 bases and 3 bases, with 17 bases remaining between them. Germline assignment: CDR1 SGDLS and CDR2 YYNGEE. The CDR3 contains 15 residues. CDR3 loop: CASSPLMNPGYEQYF. The CDR3 nucleotides are TGTGCCAGCAGCCCCCTAATGAACCCAGGCTACGAGCAGTACTTC.

This chain connects TRBV28 to TRBJ2-7, with a possible D match to TRBD1 (6 bases). Germline V gene data show CDR1 as MDHEN and CDR2 as SYDVKM. Trimming cost V 2 bases and J 5 bases, with 19 bases left between them. This CDR3 region has 16 residues. This chain's CDR3 is CASSLTSTGFVDEQYF. CDR3 DNA: TGTGCCAGCAGTTTAACCTCAACAGGGTTCGTCGACGAGCAGTACTTC.

The rearrangement uses TRBV7-2 and TRBJ2-3, with TRBD1 matching 9 bases. CDR3 length equals 14 residues. Germline V lookup: CDR1 SGHTA, CDR2 FQGNSA. J gave up 3 bases and V 6 bases, and 4 bases lay outside the gene matches. The CDR3 spells CASRRDRDTDTQYF. In DNA form, the CDR3 reads TGTGCCAGCAGACGGGACAGGGATACAGATACGCAGTATTTT.

The chain has TRBV11-3 and TRBJ2-2, with TRBD2 as a possible D gene (6 bases). CDR1 SGHNT and CDR2 YENEEA come from the germline V gene. The ends were cut back, 4 bases at V and 3 bases at J, with 12 bases in the middle. The CDR3 loop spans 15 amino acids. CDR3 DNA: TGTGCCAGCAGCTCCCGGGGACTCTACACCGGGGAGCTGTTTTTT. This encodes CASSSRGLYTGELFF. Based on the CDR3 plus reference TRBV11-3 and TRBJ2-2, the full variable domain is EAGVVQSPRYKIIEKKQPVAFWCNPISGHNTLYWYLQNLGQGPELLIRYENEEAVDDSQLPKDRFSAERLKGVDSTLKIQPAELGDSAVYLCASSSRGLYTGELFFGEGSRLTVL.

Ten or more counts support this clone. The gene calls are TRBV13 and TRBJ1-1; TRBD1 agrees at 8 bases. CDR1 is PRHDT, CDR2 FYEKMQ, per germline (reference sequence). The CDR3 loop spans 14 amino acids. J was trimmed by 10 bases and V by 4 bases; bases with no gene match: 11. The CDR3 DNA reads as TGTGCCAGCAGCTCTGATCAGGGGGCCCGGGGAGCTTTCTTT. Protein sequence: CASSSDQGARGAFF. Using reference TRBV13 and TRBJ1-1 for the parts outside the CDR3, the full variable domain is AAGVIQSPRHLIKEKRETATLKCYPIPRHDTVYWYQQGPGQDPQFLISFYEKMQSDKGSIPDRFSAQQFSDYHSELNMSSLELGDSALYFCASSSDQGARGAFFGQGTRLTVV.

The J gene is TRBJ2-4, the V gene TRBV13; 7 nucleotides line up with TRBD1. The CDR3 runs to 15 residues. From germline, CDR1 is PRHDT and CDR2 FYEKMQ (reference sequence). The V and J ends lost 4 bases and 4 bases, in that order; junction bases with no gene match: 7. CDR3 sequence (DNA): TGTGCCAGCAGCTCTGGACCGGGACAGAAAAACATTCAGTACTTC. It encodes CASSSGPGQKNIQYF.

V usage is TRBV28 and J usage is TRBJ2-3, with 8 bases fitting TRBD1. V was clipped by 2 bases and J by 5 bases; unmatched bases: 9. CDR3 length: 16 amino acids. The germline CDR1 and CDR2 sequences are MDHEN and SYDVKM. CDR3: CASSLLWPGGQDTQYF. In DNA, the CDR3 is TGTGCCAGCAGTTTACTATGGCCAGGGGGCCAAGATACGCAGTATTTT.

The genes are TRBV10-2 and TRBJ1-4; no reliable D call. V was clipped by 3 bases and J by 4 bases, with 9 bases between them. This CDR3 is 14 amino acids long. The germline CDR1 and CDR2 sequences are WSHSY and SAAADI. This CDR3 reads CASSDLGSNEKLFF. CDR3 nucleotides: TGCGCCAGCAGTGACCTGGGGAGTAATGAAAAACTGTTTTTT.

This sequence joins TRBV14 and TRBJ2-1, with D perhaps matching TRBD2 (6 bases). The V and J ends lost 1 base and 9 bases respectively, with 16 bases between them. There are 15 residues in the CDR3. Germline CDR1 reads SGHDN; CDR2 reads FVKESK. DNA of the CDR3: TGTGCCAGCAGCCAAGGCCTGGACGGGGAGGCTGAGCAGTTCTTC. It translates to CASSQGLDGEAEQFF.

The chain combines TRBV5-6 with TRBJ1-1; tentative D call: TRBD1 (5 bases). Trimming cost V 0 bases and J 3 bases, with 15 bases left between them. Germline lookup yields CDR1 SGHDT and CDR2 YYEEEE. The CDR3 runs to 16 residues. CDR3 in amino acids: CASSLDRSVWDTEAFF. CDR3 in DNA: TGTGCCAGCAGCTTGGACAGGTCAGTTTGGGACACTGAAGCTTTCTTT.

The V call is TRBV4-1, the J call TRBJ2-1, with 10 bases identical to TRBD1. V lost 4 bases, J lost 3 bases, and 3 bases stayed unmatched. Germline CDR1 is MGHRA and CDR2 is YSYEKL. CDR3 length: 15 residues. The CDR3 protein is CASSRGTGDYNEQFF. The CDR3 coding sequence is TGCGCCAGCAGCCGAGGGACAGGGGACTACAATGAGCAGTTCTTC.

V usage is TRBV7-8 and J usage is TRBJ1-1, with D perhaps matching TRBD1 (6 bases). The CDR3 contains 15 residues. Trimming shortened V by 5 bases and J by 1 base, and 14 bases separated the two germline ends. The germline gives CDR1 SGHVS, CDR2 FQNEAQ. The CDR3 loop is CASSLWTVQNTEAFF. Here the CDR3 DNA reads TGTGCCAGCAGCCTATGGACAGTCCAGAACACTGAAGCTTTCTTT.

This chain joins TRBV5-1 and TRBJ2-1; D gene ambiguous. V lost 4 bases, J lost 3 bases, and 2 bases lay in between. The germline gives CDR1 SGHRS, CDR2 YFSETQ. The CDR3 runs 11 residues. CDR3 nucleotide sequence: TGCGCCAGCAGCCTCTACAATGAGCAGTTCTTC. Its protein is CASSLYNEQFF.

The chain recombines TRBV7-2 with TRBJ2-7; D uncertain. The CDR3 runs to 14 residues. Deletions cut 3 bases from V and 0 bases from J, with 9 bases between. The germline CDR1 and CDR2 sequences are SGHTA and FQGNSA. The CDR3 nucleotides read TGTGCCAGCAGCTTTTTCTTCAGCTCCTACGAGCAGTACTTC. Protein product: CASSFFFSSYEQYF.

The rearrangement joins TRBV5-4 to TRBJ1-4, with unresolved D. V dropped 0 bases and J dropped 8 bases, with 8 bases sitting between them. The CDR3 is 13 amino acids. Germline CDR1 SGHNT, CDR2 YYREEE (reference sequence). In DNA form, the CDR3 reads TGTGCCAGCAGCTTGGATTCGGGAGAAAAACTGTTTTTT. Residues: CASSLDSGEKLFF. The full variable domain, in which reference TRBV5-4 and TRBJ1-4 provide the parts outside the CDR3, is ETGVTQSPTHLIKTRGQQVTLRCSSQSGHNTVSWYQQALGQGPQFIFQYYREEENGRGNFPPRFSGLQFPNYSSELNVNALELDDSALYLCASSLDSGEKLFFGSGTQLSVL.